This T cell receptor beta chain was documented in a study of cytomegalovirus exposure and HLA in healthy donors. Findings of the study overall: Researchers reported that three CMV-associated chains were confirmed in vitro as CMV antigen-specific.

In the case of this clone: Its antigen is unidentified.

Amplification used 60 Vbeta primers and 13 Jbeta primers. Some clones are missing from TCRdb's copy, which holds only in-frame ones; the method was immunoSEQ multiplex PCR. Among about 160,000 clones listed, around 77% were seen once. Germline V gene lookup returns CDR1 SGHRS and CDR2 YFSETQ. Deletions cut 3 bases from V and 8 bases from J, with 5 bases between. This CDR3 comprises 10 residues. Sample: PBMCs. The chain combines TRBV5-1 with TRBJ1-1; D gene ambiguous. This clonotype originated in a man between 60 and 75 years old in good health and CMV-seronegative. DNA of the CDR3: TGCGCCAGCAGCTCTACCGAAGCTTTCTTT. It translates to CASSSTEAFF.